The present T cell receptor beta chain was sequenced within a study of beta chain features in type 1 diabetes. Study summary: Age and gender were similar between patients and healthy donors, as were cell yields.

Expressed TCRB transcripts got sequenced, as all isolated RNA was reverse transcribed. The data were produced by immunoSEQ multiplex PCR, yet TCRdb's version contains in-frame clones alone and is incomplete. The table lists about 130,000 clones, 9.2% of them singletons. The CDR3 is made up of 16 amino acids. Trimming removed 3 bases from V and 4 bases from J, with 19 bases in between. In germline, CDR1 is LNHDA, CDR2 SQIVND (reference sequence). The specimen was central memory CD4+ T cells from blood. V and J are TRBV19 and TRBJ2-7; D perhaps matches TRBD2 (6 bases). The receptor was isolated from a man aged 18 to 30 in good health. The CDR3 reads CASSILRTNGYYEQYF. CDR3 bases: TGTGCCAGTAGTATCCTTAGGACTAATGGATATTACGAGCAGTACTTC.